Below, 23 T cell receptor beta chains from the same sample are listed, as sequenced in a study of breast tumors, draining lymph nodes, adjacent tissues. TCRdb called the multiplex PCR reads again in MiXCR, with one record for every CDR3 protein. The table has about 300,000 distinct CDR3 sequences, about 33% seen once. Axillary draining lymph nodes of breast cancer patients supplied the node samples. Sequenced input: axillary lymph node tissue. These receptor sequences come from a female donor with breast cancer. Some clones in this sample may be carry-over from other donors' samples.

The rearrangement links TRBV5-6 to TRBJ2-5; D uncertain. The CDR3 length is 13 residues. Trimming left V 4 bases short and J 5 bases short, with 12 bases between. The V gene's germline CDR1 is SGHDT and CDR2 YYEEEE. The CDR3 here is CASSLPVAETQYF. CDR3 in DNA: TGTGCCAGCAGCCTTCCGGTCGCGGAGACCCAGTACTTC.

This clonotype was observed at least ten times. The V call is TRBV12-3 or TRBV12-4, the J call TRBJ1-2; TRBD1 aligns across 9 bases. J gave up 4 bases and V 6 bases, and 3 bases lay outside the gene matches. CDR3 length equals 13 residues. CDR3 loop: CASRQGAGYGYTF. CDR3 bases: TGTGCCAGCAGACAGGGGGCGGGCTATGGCTACACCTTC.

The gene calls are TRBV5-1 and TRBJ2-6, with D unresolved. V was pared by 0 bases and J by 11 bases, with 15 bases between. CDR3 length: 15 residues. Germline values: CDR1 SGHRS, CDR2 YFSETQ. CDR3 region: CASSLDPAVAYVLTF. Written as DNA, the CDR3 is TGCGCCAGCAGCTTGGATCCAGCCGTAGCCTACGTCCTGACTTTC.

As regards this clonotype: The germline gene is not matched at one end of the junction; a read error may be the cause. The V call is TRBV4-1, the J call TRBJ2-5; TRBD2 matches 7 bases. Germline lookup yields CDR1 MGHRA and CDR2 YSYEKL. The CDR3 covers 15 residues. In nucleotides, the CDR3 is TGCGCCAGCAGCCAAGGAGAGCGGGGTAAAGAGACCCGGTACTTC. Its protein is CASSQGERGKETRYF.

This clonotype was detected many times. The V and J genes are TRBV25-1 and TRBJ2-7; TRBD2 matches 7 bases. Trimming removed 1 base from V and 0 bases from J; junction bases left unmatched: 3. CDR1 and CDR2 from the germline V gene are MGHDK and SYGVNS. The CDR3 totals 15 residues. The CDR3 loop reads CASSEFAGVSYEQYF. The CDR3, as DNA: TGTGCCAGCAGTGAATTTGCGGGAGTCTCCTACGAGCAGTACTTC.

The chain is built from TRBV5-1 and TRBJ1-6; D not certain. V dropped 4 bases and J dropped 5 bases, with 4 bases sitting between them. CDR1 is SGHRS and CDR2 is YFSETQ in the germline V gene. The CDR3 covers 12 residues. The CDR3 here is CASSRNNSPLHF. CDR3 nucleotides: TGCGCCAGCAGCCGGAATAATTCACCCCTCCACTTT.

This clonotype appeared many times. V and J are TRBV9 and TRBJ2-3, with D possibly TRBD2 on 5 matching bases. CDR3 length: 12 amino acids. Germline-derived CDR1 and CDR2 are SGDLS and YYNGEE. Trimming cost V 3 bases and J 6 bases, with 8 bases left between them. CDR3 amino acids: CASSEGVDTQYF. In nucleotides, the CDR3 is TGTGCCAGCAGCGAGGGAGTGGATACGCAGTATTTT.

As regards this clonotype: It may be a read error: a sequence one base away is much more abundant. The chain joins TRBV7-9 to TRBJ2-6; tentative D call: TRBD2 (6 bases). There are 15 residues in the CDR3. Looked up from germline, CDR1 is SEHNR and CDR2 is FQNEAQ (reference sequence). Here the CDR3 DNA reads TGTGCCAGCAGCAAGCCGGGGGTTGGGGCCAACGTCCTGCCTTTC. Protein: CASSKPGVGANVLPF.

In its sample, this clonotype was seen a few times. A much bigger clone sits one base away, suggesting this may be a read error. J is TRBJ2-5 and V is TRBV5-1; the D call may be TRBD1 or TRBD2 (6 bases each). This CDR3 contains 15 residues. The germline CDR1 and CDR2 sequences are SGHRS and YFSETQ. CDR3 in DNA: TGTGCCAGCAACGACTCCAGGAGGGGGGAAGAGACCCAGTACTTC. Amino acid sequence: CASNDSRRGEETQYF. Supplemented by reference TRBV5-1 and TRBJ2-5, the full variable domain reads KAGVTQTPRYLIKTRGQQVTLSCSPISGHRSVSWYQQTPGQGLQFLFEYFSETQRNKGNFPGRFSGRQFSNSRSEMNVSTLELGDSALYLCASNDSRRGEETQYFGPGTRLLVL.

There are a few counts of this clonotype. The genes are TRBV27 and TRBJ1-5, with 8 bases that match TRBD1. Looked up from germline, CDR1 is MNHEY and CDR2 is SMNVEV (reference sequence). Germline trimming cut 5 bases from V and 5 bases from J; bases unmatched to any gene: 14. The CDR3 has 17 residues. CDR3 residues: CASSIVAGQGGDQPQHF. CDR3 DNA sequence: TGTGCCAGCAGTATTGTTGCCGGACAGGGAGGAGATCAGCCCCAGCATTTT.

This chain links TRBV3-2 with TRBJ2-7; TRBD2 is taken as the D call from the table, unchecked against the DNA. TRBV3-2 is a pseudogene segment. The CDR3 extends over 19 amino acids. This CDR3 reads CASSQSHPIRPPGMNEQYF. The CDR3, as DNA: TGTGCCAGCAGCCAAAGCCACCCAATAAGGCCCCCCGGCATGAACGAGCAGTACTTC.

This clonotype showed up many times. The chain couples TRBV12-5 to TRBJ2-5, with D possibly matching TRBD1 (6 bases). The CDR3 runs to 14 residues. CDR1 is LGHNT and CDR2 is FRNRAP in the germline V gene. The V end lost 9 bases, the J end lost 7 bases, and 21 bases lay between the germline ends. The DNA for the CDR3 is TGTGCTAGCCTGACAGGACAGTTAGGAGGGACCCAGTACTTC. As protein: CASLTGQLGGTQYF.

This clonotype has at least ten counts. This chain uses TRBV7-8 with TRBJ2-5, with 10 bases identical to TRBD2. The length of the CDR3 is 15 residues. The V gene's germline CDR1 is SGHVS and CDR2 FQNEAQ. V was clipped by 0 bases and J by 5 bases; unmatched bases: 3. The CDR3: CASSLAASGSETQYF. The CDR3 DNA reads TGTGCCAGCAGCTTAGCGGCTAGCGGGAGTGAGACCCAGTACTTC.

This clonotype was seen ten or more times. V gene TRBV7-2 combines with J gene TRBJ1-2, with unresolved D. From germline, CDR1 is SGHTA and CDR2 FQGNSA. V was trimmed by 5 bases and J by 9 bases, leaving 13 bases between them. CDR3 length: 12 amino acids. CDR3 in amino acids: CASSRGLGSYTF. The CDR3 coding sequence is TGTGCCAGCAGCCGAGGGTTAGGAAGCTACACCTTC.

This clonotype was detected ten times or more. The rearrangement uses TRBV9 and TRBJ2-7, with D tentatively TRBD2 (5 bases). The V gene's germline CDR1 is SGDLS and CDR2 YYNGEE. V was pared by 0 bases and J by 0 bases, with 7 bases between. This CDR3 comprises 14 residues. As DNA, the CDR3 is TGTGCCAGCAGCGTAGGTGCGGGCTCCTACGAGCAGTACTTC. It translates to CASSVGAGSYEQYF. Together with reference TRBV9 and TRBJ2-7, the CDR3 gives the full variable domain: DSGVTQTPKHLITATGQRVTLRCSPRSGDLSVYWYQQSLDQGLQFLIQYYNGEERAKGNILERFSAQQFPDLHSELNLSSLELGDSALYFCASSVGAGSYEQYFGPGTRLTVT.

The genes are TRBV5-5 and TRBJ2-2; the D gene is possibly TRBD1 (6 bases). This CDR3 region has 14 residues. V lost 2 bases and J lost 7, with 12 bases in between. The germline gives CDR1 SGHKS, CDR2 YYEKEE (reference sequence). This CDR3 is CASSLQGLFGELFF. CDR3 sequence (DNA): TGTGCCAGCAGCTTACAGGGTCTCTTCGGGGAGCTGTTTTTT.

On this clonotype itself: This may come from a read error, since a much larger clone is one base off. The chain uses TRBV11-2 and TRBJ1-2; D is possibly TRBD1 (6 bases). Germline V gene data show CDR1 as SGHAT and CDR2 as FQNNGV. Trimming stripped 3 bases from V and 6 bases from J, with 20 bases between. The CDR3 length is 16 residues. The CDR3 loop reads CASSFNGGRPGDGYTF. CDR3 nucleotides: TGTGCCAGCAGCTTTAACGGGGGGCGCCCGGGGGATGGCTACACCTTC.

With respect to this clonotype: The germline gene is not matched at one end of the junction; a read error may be the cause. V usage is TRBV7-7 and J usage is TRBJ2-3; 7 bases match TRBD1. There are 15 residues in the CDR3. Per the germline V gene, CDR1 is SSHAT and CDR2 is FNYEAQ (reference sequence). The CDR3 is CASSHRQGLLGTQYF. The CDR3 DNA reads TGTGCTAGCAGCCACCGACAGGGTCTTCTCGGTACGCAGTATTTT.

The V call is TRBV2, the J call TRBJ2-1; 13 nucleotides align to TRBD2. Germline V lookup: CDR1 SNHLY, CDR2 FYNNEI. V trimming: 5 bases; J trimming: 9 bases; junction bases outside the gene matches: 10. CDR3 length equals 16 residues. The CDR3, as DNA: TGTGCCAGCAGTTTCCACACTAGCGGGAGGGCCGGTGAGCAGTTCTTC. Encoded protein: CASSFHTSGRAGEQFF.

This clonotype was recorded at least ten times. The V and J genes are TRBV5-6 and TRBJ2-2; D remains unclear. The V end was cut by 3 bases, the J end by 3 bases, with 12 bases between. CDR3 size: 15 residues. CDR1 and CDR2 from the germline V gene are SGHDT and YYEEEE. DNA of the CDR3: TGTGCCAGCAGCTCGTGGGATGGGTACACCGGGGAGCTGTTTTTT. Translated, it gives CASSSWDGYTGELFF.

This clonotype has just a few counts. Its ends do not fully match the called genes, so a read error is possible. The chain is built from TRBV6-6 and TRBJ1-5; 7 nucleotides match TRBD1. The germline V gene encodes CDR1 MNHNY and CDR2 SVGAGI (reference sequence). The CDR3 has 17 amino acids. In DNA, the CDR3 is TGTGCCAGCAGTTCGGTAAGACAGGGATCGGCAAATCAGCTCCAGCATTTT. Translating it yields CASSSVRQGSANQLQHF.

This clonotype was detected only once. The J gene is TRBJ1-1, the V gene TRBV20-1; D is unresolved. This CDR3 spans 11 amino acids. CDR1 is DFQATT, CDR2 SNEGSKA, per germline (reference sequence). The V end lost 5 bases, the J end lost 6 bases, and 10 bases lay between the germline ends. The CDR3 DNA follows: TGCAGTGCTTCAGGAGAGGCTGAAGCTTTCTTT. As protein: CSASGEAEAFF.

The chain links TRBV6-5 to TRBJ1-5; 8 nucleotides align to TRBD1. Germline loops: CDR1 MNHEY, CDR2 SVGAGI. CDR3 length: 15 residues. V lost 5 bases and J lost 6; bases outside the gene matches: 9. CDR3 amino acids: CASSPHGQGRQPQHF. The DNA of the CDR3 is TGTGCCAGCAGTCCCCACGGACAGGGCCGTCAGCCCCAGCATTTT.